This TCR beta chain derives from a study of lymphopenia after photon versus proton radiotherapy. Study-wide results and caveats: Larger post-nadir TCR diversity loss correlated inversely with survival in deceased patients. Proton therapy kept repertoires fairly stable, unlike photons, which gained effector/memory cells. Post-nadir diversity loss with photons came from oligoclonal expansion, particularly CD8+ Temra cells. Only patients who died were analyzed for survival; proton advantage is unproven.

To note about this clone: The target antigen is unknown.

Sequencing used immunoSEQ multiplex PCR; TCRdb keeps in-frame clones, though not all of them. The repertoire holds some 15,000 clones, with approximately 83% as singletons. The CDR3 extends over 14 amino acids. CDR1 is SGHRS and CDR2 is YFSETQ in the germline V gene. Losses at the gene ends were 1 base for V and 3 bases for J; bases not matched to a gene: 2. This sequence was found in a man aged 50 or older with gastric cancer. The chain carries TRBV5-1 and TRBJ2-3; 7 bases map to TRBD2. The sample was peripheral blood, taken from a patient treated with photon-based radiotherapy. The CDR3 here is CASSLSGVTDTQYF. DNA for the CDR3: TGCGCCAGCAGCTTGAGCGGGGTAACAGATACGCAGTATTTT.